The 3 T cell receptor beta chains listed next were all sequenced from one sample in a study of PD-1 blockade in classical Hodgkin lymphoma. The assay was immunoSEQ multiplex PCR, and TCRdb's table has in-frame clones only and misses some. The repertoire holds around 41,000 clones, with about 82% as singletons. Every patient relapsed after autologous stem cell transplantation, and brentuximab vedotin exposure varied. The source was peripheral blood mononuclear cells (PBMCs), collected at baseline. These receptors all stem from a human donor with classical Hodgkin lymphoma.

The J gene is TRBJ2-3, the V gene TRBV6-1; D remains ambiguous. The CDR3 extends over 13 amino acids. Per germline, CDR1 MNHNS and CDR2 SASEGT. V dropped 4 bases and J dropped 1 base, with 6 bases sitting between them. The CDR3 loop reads CASSGGRTDTQYF. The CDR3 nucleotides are TGTGCCAGCAGTGGCGGTCGCACAGATACGCAGTATTTT.

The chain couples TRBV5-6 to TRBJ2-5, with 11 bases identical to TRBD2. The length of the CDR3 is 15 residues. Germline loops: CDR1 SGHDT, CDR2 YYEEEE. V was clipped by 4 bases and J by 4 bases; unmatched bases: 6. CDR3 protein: CASSPLAGAGETQYF. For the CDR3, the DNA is TGTGCCAGCAGCCCACTAGCGGGAGCAGGAGAGACCCAGTACTTC.

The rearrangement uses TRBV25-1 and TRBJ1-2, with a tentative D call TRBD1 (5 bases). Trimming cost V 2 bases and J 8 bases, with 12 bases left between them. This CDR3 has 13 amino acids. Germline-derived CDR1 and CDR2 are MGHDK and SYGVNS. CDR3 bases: TGTGCCAGCAGTGAAGTCTCAGGGCGCGGCTACACCTTC. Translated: CASSEVSGRGYTF.